This TCR beta chain emerged from a study of blood T cell repertoires in COVID-19 (dated by TCRdb to 2020 to 2021). Study-wide context: Collaborator samples came from the United States, Italy and Spain and covered acute and convalescent phases of COVID-19. Samples came from the ongoing ImmuneRACE study (first 160 participants) plus 1,254 subjects from 6 global collaborators. HLA class I and class II types, where available, came from metadata supplied by the sample provider rather than from assay-based typing. Nearly every sample came with metadata listing a de-identified subject ID, COVID-19 status, age in years and sex. The repertoires were released in a freely available public database intended as a resource for research on the immune response to SARS-CoV-2. Subjects who had been exposed to COVID-19, were actively infected with it, or had recovered from it provided the deeply sampled blood TCRbeta repertoires that made up the dataset. The material from the prospective study consisted of cDNA or gDNA derived from T cells, B-cell-depleted T cells, or PBMCs.

Here is what the overall study found, with its caveats: How much clinical and demographic metadata was included differed by source and by participant, and the metadata was provided uncurated.

A word on this clone: What this receptor recognizes is not known. No base quality values were provided; no much bigger clone lies one nucleotide off.

TCRbeta CDR3 regions were amplified from genomic DNA using the immunoSEQ Assay, a bias-controlled multiplex PCR. Processing in the source paper ran as follows. Within the assay, amplification of reference gene primers was used to estimate how many nucleated cells each sample contained. Sequence reads were collapsed and filtered to measure the absolute abundance of every unique TCRbeta CDR3 rearrangement. Productive Simpson clonality was computed per sample as the square root of Simpson's diversity index over productive rearrangements. The table comes from immuneACCESS by way of TCRdb, which keeps in-frame sequences with V and J called. Part of the clones is missing from these tables; in studies checked, under half for an unresolved V gene and the rest for unknown reasons. Clone size and V and J calls were adopted from that table, with D and trimming inferred from the DNA. This sample holds about 99,000 clones; around four fifths were observed only once. About 12% of the sample is taken by the ten largest.

CDR1 and CDR2 were assigned from the germline V gene as SGHTA and FQGNSA. The CDR3 has 15 amino acids, counting the end cysteine and phenylalanine. The kept DNA is CDR3 alone, 45 bases in frame from the first base. The trim is 5 bases for V and 7 bases for J, with a gap of 18 bases between the germline ends. Collaborating institutions collected whole blood in K2EDTA tubes following their own protocols. For TCRbeta analysis, collaborator samples were shipped as frozen whole blood, as isolated PBMCs, or as DNA extracted from either sample type. The sequence derives from a human donor in a cohort sampled during active COVID-19. Sequencing input: peripheral blood. Recombination connected TRBV7-2 to TRBJ2-1; a tentative D match to TRBD2 spans 6 bases. The CDR3 reads as follows: CASSPWAGGGNEQFF. The DNA sequence reads TGTGCCAGCAGCCCCTGGGCCGGGGGAGGAAATGAGCAGTTCTTC.